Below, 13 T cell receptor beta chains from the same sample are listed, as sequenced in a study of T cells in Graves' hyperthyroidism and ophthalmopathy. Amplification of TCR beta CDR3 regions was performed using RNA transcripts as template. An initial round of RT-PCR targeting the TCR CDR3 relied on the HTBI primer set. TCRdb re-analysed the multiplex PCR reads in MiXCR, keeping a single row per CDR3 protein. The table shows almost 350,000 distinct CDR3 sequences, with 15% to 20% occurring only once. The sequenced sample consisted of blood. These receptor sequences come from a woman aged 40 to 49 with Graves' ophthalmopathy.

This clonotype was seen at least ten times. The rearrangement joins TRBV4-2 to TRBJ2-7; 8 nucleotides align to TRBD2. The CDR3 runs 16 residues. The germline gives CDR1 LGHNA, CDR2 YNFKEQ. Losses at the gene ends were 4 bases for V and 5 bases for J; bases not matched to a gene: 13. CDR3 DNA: TGTGCCAGCAGCCCCCACAGCGGGAGTGGTTCAGACGAGCAGTACTTC. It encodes CASSPHSGSGSDEQYF.

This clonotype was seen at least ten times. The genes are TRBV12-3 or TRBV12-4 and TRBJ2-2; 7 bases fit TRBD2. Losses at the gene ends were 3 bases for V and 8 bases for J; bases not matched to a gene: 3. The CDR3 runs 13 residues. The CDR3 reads CASSFGGRGELFF. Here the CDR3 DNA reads TGTGCCAGCAGTTTTGGCGGGAGAGGGGAGCTGTTTTTT.

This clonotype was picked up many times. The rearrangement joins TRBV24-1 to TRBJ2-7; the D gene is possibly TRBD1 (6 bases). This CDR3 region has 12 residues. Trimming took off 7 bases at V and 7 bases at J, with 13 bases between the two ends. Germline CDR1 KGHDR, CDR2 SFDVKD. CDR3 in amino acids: CATSPGQGEQYF. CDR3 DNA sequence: TGTGCCACCAGCCCCGGGCAGGGGGAGCAGTACTTC.

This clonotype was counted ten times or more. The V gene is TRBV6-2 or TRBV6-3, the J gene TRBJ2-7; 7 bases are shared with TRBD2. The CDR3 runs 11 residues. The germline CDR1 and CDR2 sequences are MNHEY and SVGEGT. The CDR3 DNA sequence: TGTGCAGCGACTAGCTCTAACGGGCAGTACTTC. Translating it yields CAATSSNGQYF.

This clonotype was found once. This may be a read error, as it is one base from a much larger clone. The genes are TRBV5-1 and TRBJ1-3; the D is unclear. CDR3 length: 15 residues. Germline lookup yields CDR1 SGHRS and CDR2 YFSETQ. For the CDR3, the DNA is TGCGCCAGCAGCTTGGAGGGCAGCTCTGGAGACACCATATATTTT. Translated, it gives CASSLEGSSGDTIYF.

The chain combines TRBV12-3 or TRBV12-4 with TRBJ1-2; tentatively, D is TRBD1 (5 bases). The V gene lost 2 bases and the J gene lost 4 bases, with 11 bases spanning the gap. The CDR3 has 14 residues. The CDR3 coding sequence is TGTGCCAGCAGTTTACGCAGGGTCGGCTATGGCTACACCTTC. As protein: CASSLRRVGYGYTF.

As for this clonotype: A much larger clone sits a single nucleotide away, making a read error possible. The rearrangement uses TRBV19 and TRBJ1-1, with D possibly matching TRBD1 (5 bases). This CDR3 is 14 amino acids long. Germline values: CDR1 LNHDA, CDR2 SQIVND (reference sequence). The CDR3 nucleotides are TGTGCCAGTACCCCGGGGCAGATGAACACTGGAGCTTTCTTT. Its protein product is CASTPGQMNTGAFF. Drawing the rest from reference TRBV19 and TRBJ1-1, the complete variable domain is DGGITQSPKYLFRKEGQNVTLSCEQNLNHDAMYWYRQDPGQGLRLIYYSQIVNDFQKGDIAEGYSVSREKKESFPLTVTSAQKNPTAFYLCASTPGQMNTGAFFGQGTRLTVV.

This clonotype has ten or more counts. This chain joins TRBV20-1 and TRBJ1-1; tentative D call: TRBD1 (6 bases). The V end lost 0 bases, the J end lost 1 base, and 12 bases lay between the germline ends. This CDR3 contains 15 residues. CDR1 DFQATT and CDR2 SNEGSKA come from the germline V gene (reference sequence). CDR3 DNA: TGCAGTGCTAGAGATCTCGGGGGGGCGAACACTGAAGCTTTCTTT. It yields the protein CSARDLGGANTEAFF.

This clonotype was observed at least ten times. The CDR3 DNA reads as TGTGCCAGCAGCCCGGGAGGGCCGAACACCGGGGAGCTGTTTTTT. As protein: CASSPGGPNTGELFF. The chain carries TRBV7-6 and TRBJ2-2; TRBD2 agrees at 8 bases. The V gene end was trimmed by 5 bases and the J gene end by 0 bases; junction bases not matched to a gene: 2. The CDR3 totals 15 residues. CDR1 and CDR2 (germline): SGHVS, FNYEAQ.

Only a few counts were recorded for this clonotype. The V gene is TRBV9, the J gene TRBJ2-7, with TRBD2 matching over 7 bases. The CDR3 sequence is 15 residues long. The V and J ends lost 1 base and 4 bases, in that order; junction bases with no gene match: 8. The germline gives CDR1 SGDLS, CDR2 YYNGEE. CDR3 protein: CASSVQPGLLYEQYF. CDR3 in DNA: TGTGCCAGCAGCGTACAACCGGGACTACTGTACGAGCAGTACTTC.

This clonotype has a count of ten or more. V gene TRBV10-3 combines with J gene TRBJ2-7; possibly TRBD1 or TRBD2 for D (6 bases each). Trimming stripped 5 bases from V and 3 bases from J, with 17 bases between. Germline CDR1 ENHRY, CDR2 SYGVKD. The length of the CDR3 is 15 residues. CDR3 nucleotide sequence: TGTGCCATCAGTTCTTGGGGGGCGCAATACTACGAGCAGTACTTC. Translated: CAISSWGAQYYEQYF.

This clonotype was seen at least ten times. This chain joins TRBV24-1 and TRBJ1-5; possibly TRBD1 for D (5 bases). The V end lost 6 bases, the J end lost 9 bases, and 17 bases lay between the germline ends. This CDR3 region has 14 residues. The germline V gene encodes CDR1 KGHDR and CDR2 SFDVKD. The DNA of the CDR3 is TGTGCCACCAGTTCCCAGGGTCGAGAATGGCCCCAGCATTTT. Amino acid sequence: CATSSQGREWPQHF.

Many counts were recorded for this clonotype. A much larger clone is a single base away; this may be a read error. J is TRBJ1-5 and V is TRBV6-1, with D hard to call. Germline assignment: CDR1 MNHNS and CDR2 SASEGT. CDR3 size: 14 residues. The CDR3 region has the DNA TGTGCCAGCAGTGGGGCGATTGTTAATCAGCTCCAGCATTTT. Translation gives CASSGAIVNQLQHF.